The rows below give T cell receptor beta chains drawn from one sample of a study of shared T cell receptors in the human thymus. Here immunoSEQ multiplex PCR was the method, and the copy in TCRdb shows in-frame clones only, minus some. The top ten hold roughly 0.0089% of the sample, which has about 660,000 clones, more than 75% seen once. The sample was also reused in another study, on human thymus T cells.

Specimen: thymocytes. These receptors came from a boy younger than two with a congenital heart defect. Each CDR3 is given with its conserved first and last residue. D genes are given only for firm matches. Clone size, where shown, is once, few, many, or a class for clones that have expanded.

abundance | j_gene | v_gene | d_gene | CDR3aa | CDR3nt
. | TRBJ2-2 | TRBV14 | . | CASSQDKFRENTGELFF | TGTGCCAGCAGCCAAGATAAGTTCAGGGAGAACACCGGGGAGCTGTTTTTT
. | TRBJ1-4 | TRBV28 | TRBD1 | CASRRTGQDEKLFF | TGTGCCAGCAGGAGGACAGGGCAGGATGAAAAACTGTTTTTT
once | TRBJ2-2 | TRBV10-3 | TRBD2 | CAISAAGGLAGELFF | TGTGCCATCAGCGCAGCGGGGGGGCTCGCCGGGGAGCTGTTTTTT
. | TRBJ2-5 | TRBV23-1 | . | CASSQPSLETQYF | TGCGCCAGCAGTCAACCTTCCCTTGAGACCCAGTACTTC
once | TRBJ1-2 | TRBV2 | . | CASSEVGRPYGYTF | TGTGCCAGCAGTGAAGTCGGCAGGCCGTATGGCTACACCTTC
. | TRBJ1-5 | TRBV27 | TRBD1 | CASSPRDREYQPQHF | TGTGCCAGCAGTCCTAGGGACAGGGAATACCAGCCCCAGCATTTT
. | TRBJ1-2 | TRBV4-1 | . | CASSQREAGGYTF | TGCGCCAGCAGCCAACGGGAGGCGGGTGGCTACACCTTC
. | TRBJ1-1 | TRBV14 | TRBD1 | CASSRLQGENTEAFF | TGTGCCAGCAGCCGCTTACAGGGGGAGAACACTGAAGCTTTCTTT
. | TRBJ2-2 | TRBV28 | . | CASTLGGDTRAGELFF | TGTGCCAGCACCTTAGGGGGGGACACTCGGGCGGGGGAGCTGTTTTTT
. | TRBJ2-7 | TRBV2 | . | CASLVARKLYEQYF | TGTGCCAGCCTAGTCGCCAGAAAACTATACGAGCAGTACTTC
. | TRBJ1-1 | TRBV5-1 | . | CASSPFLKVTWSEAFF | TGCGCCAGCAGCCCCTTTTTGAAGGTGACATGGTCTGAAGCTTTCTTT
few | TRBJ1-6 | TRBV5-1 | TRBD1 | CASSSGTGWNYNSPLHF | TGCGCCAGCAGCAGTGGGACAGGGTGGAACTATAATTCACCCCTCCACTTT
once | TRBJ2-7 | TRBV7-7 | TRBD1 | CASTLRPRQGCYEQYF | TGTGCTAGCACCTTACGGCCTAGACAGGGATGCTACGAGCAGTACTTC
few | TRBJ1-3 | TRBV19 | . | CASSGPPLAPGNTIYF | TGTGCCAGTAGTGGTCCGCCGCTTGCGCCTGGAAACACCATATATTTT
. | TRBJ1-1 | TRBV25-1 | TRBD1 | CASRPGTGGDTEAFF | TGTGCCAGCCGACCGGGGACAGGGGGCGACACTGAAGCTTTCTTT
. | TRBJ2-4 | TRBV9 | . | CASSVGAGRKNIQYF | TGTGCCAGCAGCGTAGGGGCGGGACGAAAAAACATTCAGTACTTC
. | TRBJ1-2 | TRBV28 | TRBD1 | CASSPKGADGYTF | TGTGCCAGCAGCCCGAAGGGGGCCGATGGCTACACCTTC
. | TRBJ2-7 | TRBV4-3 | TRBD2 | CASSLSTSGGVYEQYF | TGCGCCAGCAGCCTATCAACTAGCGGGGGAGTCTACGAGCAGTACTTC
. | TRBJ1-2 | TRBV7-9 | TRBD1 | CASSMDRGDGYGYTF | TGTGCCAGCAGCATGGACAGGGGGGACGGCTATGGCTACACCTTC
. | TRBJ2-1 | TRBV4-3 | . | CASSHTGGPTYNEQFF | TGCGCCAGCAGCCATACCGGAGGCCCTACCTACAATGAGCAGTTCTTC
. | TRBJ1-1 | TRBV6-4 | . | CASSEGGNTEAFF | TGTGCCAGCAGTGAAGGGGGGAACACTGAAGCTTTCTTT
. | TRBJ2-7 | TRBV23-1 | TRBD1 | CASRDRAYEQYF | TGCGCCAGCCGGGACAGGGCCTACGAGCAGTACTTC
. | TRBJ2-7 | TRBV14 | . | CASSQDPGYYEQYF | TGTGCCAGCAGCCAAGACCCAGGGTACTACGAGCAGTACTTC
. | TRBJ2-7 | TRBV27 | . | CASSPTRFGDEQYF | TGTGCCAGCAGCCCTACTAGGTTTGGGGACGAGCAGTACTTC
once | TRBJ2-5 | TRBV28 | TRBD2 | CASSLRGSEETQYF | TGTGCCAGCAGTCTGCGGGGGAGCGAAGAGACCCAGTACTTC
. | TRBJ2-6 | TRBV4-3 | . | CASSQAHERDLGANVLTF | TGCGCCAGCAGCCAGGCCCATGAGCGTGACTTGGGGGCCAACGTCCTGACTTTC
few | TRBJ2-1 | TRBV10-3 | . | CAIHTNGQSSYNEQFF | TGTGCCATCCATACTAACGGCCAGAGCTCCTACAATGAGCAGTTCTTC
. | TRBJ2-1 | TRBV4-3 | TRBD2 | CASSQDGSGSCFLFF | TGCGCCAGCAGCCAAGATGGAAGCGGGAGTTGTTTTCTGTTCTTC
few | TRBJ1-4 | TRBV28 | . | CASRKPPDTFTTNEKLFF | TGTGCCAGCAGGAAACCCCCGGACACATTTACAACTAATGAAAAACTGTTTTTT
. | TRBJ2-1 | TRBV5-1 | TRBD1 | CASSTGTASYNEQFF | TGCGCCAGCAGCACCGGGACAGCATCCTACAATGAGCAGTTCTTC
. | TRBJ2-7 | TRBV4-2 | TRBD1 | CASSGQGTYEQYF | TGTGCCAGCAGCGGACAGGGAACCTACGAGCAGTACTTC
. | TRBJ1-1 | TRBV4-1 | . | CASSHVNTEAFF | TGCGCCAGCAGCCATGTAAACACTGAAGCTTTCTTT
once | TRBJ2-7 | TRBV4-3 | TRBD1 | CASSQRPGQGLKDRVYEQYF | TGCGCCAGCAGCCAAAGGCCGGGACAGGGCTTAAAAGACCGGGTCTACGAGCAGTACTTC
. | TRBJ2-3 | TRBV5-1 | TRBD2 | CASSLVQRDPTRDTQYF | TGCGCCAGCAGCTTGGTTCAGCGGGACCCCACGAGGGATACGCAGTATTTT
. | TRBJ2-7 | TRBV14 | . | CASSQVQGIHEQYF | TGTGCCAGCAGCCAAGTGCAGGGTATCCACGAGCAGTACTTC
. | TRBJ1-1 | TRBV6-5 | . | CASSSDSLNTEAFF | TGTGCCAGCAGTTCCGACAGCTTAAACACTGAAGCTTTCTTT
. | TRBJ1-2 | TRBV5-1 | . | CASSLLSPRDSYGYTF | TGCGCCAGCAGCTTGTTATCTCCCCGGGACTCCTATGGCTACACCTTC
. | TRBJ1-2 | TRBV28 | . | CASSTPAGAANYGYTF | TGTGCCAGCAGTACTCCTGCGGGGGCGGCTAACTATGGCTACACCTTC
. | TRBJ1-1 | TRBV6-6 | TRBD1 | CASRPRQGILNTEAFF | TGTGCCAGCAGACCTCGACAGGGGATATTGAACACTGAAGCTTTCTTT
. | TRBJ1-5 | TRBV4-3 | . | CASSQDRNLSLGQPQHF | TGCGCCAGCAGCCAAGATCGAAACCTCTCCCTCGGGCAGCCCCAGCATTTT
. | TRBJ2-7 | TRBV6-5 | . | CASSPRGRGNYEQYF | TGTGCCAGCAGTCCTCGTGGCAGGGGCAACTACGAGCAGTACTTC
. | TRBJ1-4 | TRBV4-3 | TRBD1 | CASSQVPLDRALGEKLFF | TGCGCCAGCAGCCAAGTTCCCCTCGACAGGGCCCTAGGTGAAAAACTGTTTTTT
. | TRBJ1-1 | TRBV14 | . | CASSPSGDMNTEAFF | TGTGCCAGCAGCCCCTCAGGGGACATGAACACTGAAGCTTTCTTT
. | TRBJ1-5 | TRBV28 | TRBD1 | CASRHRTPLWTGIGQPQHF | TGTGCCAGCAGACACCGAACCCCCCTATGGACAGGGATAGGACAGCCCCAGCATTTT
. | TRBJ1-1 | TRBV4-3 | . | CASSQWTLNTEAFF | TGCGCCAGCAGCCAATGGACACTTAACACTGAAGCTTTCTTT
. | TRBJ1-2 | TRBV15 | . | CATSRGTYGYTF | TGTGCCACCAGCAGAGGGACATATGGCTACACCTTC
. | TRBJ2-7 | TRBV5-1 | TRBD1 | CASSRKTGQTYEQYF | TGCGCCAGCAGCCGAAAAACGGGACAGACCTACGAGCAGTACTTC
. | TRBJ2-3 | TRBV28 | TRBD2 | CASRRLADSTDTQYF | TGTGCCAGCAGAAGACTAGCGGATAGCACAGATACGCAGTATTTT
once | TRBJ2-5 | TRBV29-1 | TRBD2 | CSVRSSGRAQETQYF | TGCAGCGTCCGCTCTAGCGGGAGGGCCCAAGAGACCCAGTACTTC
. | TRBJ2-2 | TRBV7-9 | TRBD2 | CASSSLLAGNTGELFF | TGTGCCAGCAGCTCCCTTCTAGCGGGAAACACCGGGGAGCTGTTTTTT
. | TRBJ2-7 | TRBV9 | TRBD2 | CASSPGTSLPYEQYF | TGTGCCAGCAGCCCCGGGACTAGCTTACCCTACGAGCAGTACTTC
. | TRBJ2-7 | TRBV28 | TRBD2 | CASKTKRGAVYEQYF | TGTGCCAGCAAAACGAAGCGGGGGGCGGTCTACGAGCAGTACTTC
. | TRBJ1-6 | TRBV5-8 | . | CASSPLTVTINSPLHF | TGTGCCAGCAGCCCCCTTACAGTGACTATCAATTCACCCCTCCACTTT